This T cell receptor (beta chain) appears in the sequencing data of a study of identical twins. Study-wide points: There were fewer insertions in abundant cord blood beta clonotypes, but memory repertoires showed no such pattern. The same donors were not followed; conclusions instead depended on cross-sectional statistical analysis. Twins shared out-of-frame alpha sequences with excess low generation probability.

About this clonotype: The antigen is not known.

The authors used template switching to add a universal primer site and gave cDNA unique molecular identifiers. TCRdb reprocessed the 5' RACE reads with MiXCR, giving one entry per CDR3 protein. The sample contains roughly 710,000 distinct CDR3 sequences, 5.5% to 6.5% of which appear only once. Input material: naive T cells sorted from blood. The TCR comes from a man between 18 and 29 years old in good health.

This chain's CDR3 is CSTGQGKSNTEAFF. The CDR3 DNA sequence: TGCAGCACAGGACAGGGAAAATCGAACACTGAAGCTTTCTTT. This chain links TRBV29-1 with TRBJ1-1; 8 bases map to TRBD1. J lost 1 base, V lost 8 bases, and 9 bases had no gene match. Per the germline V gene, CDR1 is SQVTM and CDR2 is ANQGSEA. The length of the CDR3 is 14 residues.